These 4 T cell receptor beta chains were all obtained from the same sample, sequenced in a study of T cell responses to AZD1222 COVID-19 vaccine. Sequencing was performed with immunoSEQ multiplex PCR; in TCRdb, only in-frame clones are kept and a portion is missing. Of tens of thousands of clones listed, approximately 87% are singletons. This material consisted of peripheral blood, taken 28 days after the second AZD1222 dose. Receptors were obtained from an adult who received the AZD1222 COVID-19 vaccine.

This clone was recorded only once. The chain uses TRBV4-2 and TRBJ2-1; 11 positions agree with TRBD1. This CDR3 has 15 residues. J lost 3 bases, V lost 4 bases, and 2 bases had no gene match. Germline CDR1 LGHNA, CDR2 YNFKEQ. In DNA, the CDR3 is TGTGCCAGCAGCCCGGGACAGGGGGACTACAATGAGCAGTTCTTC. It yields the protein CASSPGQGDYNEQFF.

This clone has only a few counts. This sequence joins TRBV29-1 and TRBJ1-1; perhaps TRBD1 as D (5 bases). V dropped 3 bases and J dropped 7 bases, with 9 bases sitting between them. The CDR3 runs to 11 residues. Germline V lookup: CDR1 SQVTM, CDR2 ANQGSEA. CDR3 loop: CSVDGADEAFF. For the CDR3, the DNA is TGCAGCGTTGATGGGGCGGATGAAGCTTTCTTT.

The CDR3, as DNA: TGTGCCAGCAGCTTTAGGGACGGGAACTATGGCTACACCTTC. This codes for CASSFRDGNYGYTF. The gene calls are TRBV7-9 and TRBJ1-2; possibly TRBD1 for D (5 bases). Looked up from germline, CDR1 is SEHNR and CDR2 is FQNEAQ (reference sequence). This CDR3 is built from 14 residues. The V gene lost 3 bases and the J gene lost 2 bases, with 10 bases spanning the gap.

The chain combines TRBV7-8 with TRBJ1-2; D remains unclear. This CDR3 region has 14 residues. Germline lookup yields CDR1 SGHVS and CDR2 FQNEAQ. Trimming shortened V by 1 base and J by 3 bases, and 9 bases separated the two germline ends. CDR3 residues: CASSLGWGDYGYTF. CDR3 bases: TGTGCCAGCAGCTTAGGGTGGGGTGACTATGGCTACACCTTC.